Listed here are 5 T cell receptor beta chains from one sample, sequenced in a study of radiotherapy plus CTLA-4 blockade in lung cancer. The protocol was immunoSEQ multiplex PCR, while the TCRdb copy is restricted to in-frame clones and leaves out a portion. The data contain about 120,000 clones, 80% to 90% of them singletons. Sample: peripheral blood, taken from a patient treated with radiotherapy plus ipilimumab. All receptors derive from a human donor with non-small cell lung cancer that progressed on radiotherapy plus ipilimumab.

CDR3 nucleotides: TGTGCCAGCAGCAGGGGACTAGCGGGATCCACAGATACGCAGTATTTT. This sequence encodes CASSRGLAGSTDTQYF. The rearrangement uses TRBV7-9 and TRBJ2-3, with 13 bases lining up with TRBD2. Germline V gene lookup returns CDR1 SEHNR and CDR2 FQNEAQ (reference sequence). This CDR3 is built from 16 residues. The V gene end was trimmed by 5 bases and the J gene end by 2 bases; junction bases not matched to a gene: 4. Filled out from reference TRBV7-9 and TRBJ2-3, the complete variable domain reads DTGVSQNPRHKITKRGQNVTFRCDPISEHNRLYWYRQTLGQGPEFLTYFQNEAQLEKSRLLSDRFSAERPKGSFSTLEIQRTEQGDSAMYLCASSRGLAGSTDTQYFGPGTRLTVL.

The chain combines TRBV19 with TRBJ1-5; D might be TRBD1 (5 bases). The germline V and J ends were trimmed by 6 bases and 4 bases, with 16 bases remaining between them. This CDR3 has 15 residues. Per the germline V gene, CDR1 is LNHDA and CDR2 is SQIVND (reference sequence). The DNA of the CDR3 is TGTGCCAGTAGGGGATCGGGGGGAAAGAATCAGCCCCAGCATTTT. Residues: CASRGSGGKNQPQHF.

V is TRBV5-1 and J is TRBJ2-2; TRBD2 matches 10 bases. The CDR3 extends over 17 amino acids. J was trimmed by 0 bases and V by 2 bases; bases with no gene match: 4. CDR1 is SGHRS, CDR2 YFSETQ, per germline. CDR3 sequence: CASSFSSGRPNTGELFF. In DNA form, the CDR3 reads TGCGCCAGCAGCTTCTCTAGCGGGAGACCGAACACCGGGGAGCTGTTTTTT.

The chain couples TRBV4-1 to TRBJ2-1; D call uncertain. Germline CDR1 is MGHRA and CDR2 is YSYEKL. Between the trimmed V and J ends, which lost 1 base and 2 bases, there was a span of 12 bases. The CDR3 covers 16 residues. The CDR3 DNA follows: TGCGCCAGCAGCCAAGTTGACTTAGTCACCTACAATGAGCAGTTCTTC. Its translation is CASSQVDLVTYNEQFF.

The chain has TRBV6-6 and TRBJ2-5; 7 bases are a match to TRBD1. The CDR3 covers 15 residues. Germline CDR1 MNHNY, CDR2 SVGAGI (reference sequence). With 4 bases clipped from V and 2 bases from J, the junction kept 7 bases outside the gene matches. CDR3 sequence: CASSWTGPGQETQYF. The CDR3 DNA follows: TGTGCCAGCAGTTGGACAGGCCCGGGGCAAGAGACCCAGTACTTC.